Sequencing of this T cell receptor (beta chain) was carried out in a study of cytomegalovirus exposure and HLA in healthy donors. Study-level results: Analysis was performed later, and it showed HLA-associated TCR beta chains to be more clonally expanded than equally common others. The majority of CMV-associated TCR beta chains were reported as apparently HLA-restricted in a later analysis.

The PCR was carried out with 60 Vbeta primers and 13 Jbeta primers. Here immunoSEQ multiplex PCR was the method, and the copy in TCRdb shows in-frame clones only, minus some. Of roughly 150,000 clones in the sample, approximately 70% were seen once. Turning to this clone: Its specificity is not known. A read error may produce the germline difference seen at one junction end.

Germline V lookup: CDR1 SEHNR, CDR2 FQNEAQ (reference sequence). There are 11 residues in the CDR3. V and J are TRBV7-9 and TRBJ1-1; D unresolved. Input material: PBMCs. This sequence originates from a young woman in good health and CMV-seropositive. CDR3 protein: CSSTSNTEAFF. CDR3 DNA: TGTTCCAGCACCTCCAACACTGAAGCTTTCTTT.